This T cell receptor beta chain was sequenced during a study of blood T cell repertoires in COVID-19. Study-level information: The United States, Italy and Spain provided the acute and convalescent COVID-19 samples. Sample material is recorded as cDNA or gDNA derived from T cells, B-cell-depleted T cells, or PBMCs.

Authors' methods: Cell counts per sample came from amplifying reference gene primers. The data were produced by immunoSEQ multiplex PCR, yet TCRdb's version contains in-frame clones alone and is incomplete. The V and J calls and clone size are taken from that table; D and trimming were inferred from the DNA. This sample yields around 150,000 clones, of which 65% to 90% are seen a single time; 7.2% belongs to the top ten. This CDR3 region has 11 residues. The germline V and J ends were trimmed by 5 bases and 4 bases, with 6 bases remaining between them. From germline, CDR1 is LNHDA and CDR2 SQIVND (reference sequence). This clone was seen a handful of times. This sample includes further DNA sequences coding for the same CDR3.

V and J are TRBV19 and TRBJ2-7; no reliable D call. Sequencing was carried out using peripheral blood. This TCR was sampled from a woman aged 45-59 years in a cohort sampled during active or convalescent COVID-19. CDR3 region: CASSHRYEQYF. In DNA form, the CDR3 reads TGTGCCAGTAGTCACAGATACGAGCAGTACTTC.